Described below is a single T cell receptor gamma chain sequence and its context. The data belong to a study of gamma-delta chains in newborns, infants, children. About the research overall: Innate gammadelta T cells reportedly expand polyclonally right after birth, driven by microbial exposure, per the title.

TCRdb used CATT to re-call clones from the reads. The sample shows roughly 1,200 gamma-chain clones, about 66% of them seen only once. Unmatched junction bases numbered 8, after V lost 0 bases and J lost 3 bases. Germline assignment: CDR1 EGSNGY and CDR2 YDSYNSKV. There are 15 residues in the CDR3. Sequencing was performed on blood. This chain connects TRGV2 to TRGJ1 or TRGJ2. TCRdb does not report a J gene; here it was assigned by matching the DNA to germline references. The origin of this receptor is a child who was a newborn, infant or young child, either healthy, febrile or measles-vaccinated (not recorded which). The CDR3 sequence: CATWDGSGRYYKKLF. The CDR3 nucleotides are TGTGCCACCTGGGACGGGTCCGGACGTTATTATAAGAAACTCTTT.